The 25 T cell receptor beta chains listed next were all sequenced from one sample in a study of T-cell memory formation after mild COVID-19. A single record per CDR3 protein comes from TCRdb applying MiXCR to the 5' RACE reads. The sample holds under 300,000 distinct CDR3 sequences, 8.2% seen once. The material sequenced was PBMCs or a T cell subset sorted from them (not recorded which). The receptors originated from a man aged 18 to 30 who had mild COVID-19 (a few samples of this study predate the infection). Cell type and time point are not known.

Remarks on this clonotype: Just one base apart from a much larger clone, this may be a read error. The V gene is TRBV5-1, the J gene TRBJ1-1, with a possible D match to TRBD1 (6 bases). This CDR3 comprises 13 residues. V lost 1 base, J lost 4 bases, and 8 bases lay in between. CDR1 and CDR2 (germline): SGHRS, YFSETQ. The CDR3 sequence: CASSLTGSTEAFF. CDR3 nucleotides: TGCGCCAGCAGCTTGACAGGGAGCACTGAAGCTTTCTTT.

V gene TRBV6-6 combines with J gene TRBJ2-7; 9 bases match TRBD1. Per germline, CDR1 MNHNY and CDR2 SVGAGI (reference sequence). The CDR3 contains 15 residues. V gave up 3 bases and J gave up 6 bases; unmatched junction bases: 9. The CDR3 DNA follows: TGTGCCAGCAGTTATGCCCCGGGACAGGGTAGCGAGCAGTACTTC. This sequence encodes CASSYAPGQGSEQYF.

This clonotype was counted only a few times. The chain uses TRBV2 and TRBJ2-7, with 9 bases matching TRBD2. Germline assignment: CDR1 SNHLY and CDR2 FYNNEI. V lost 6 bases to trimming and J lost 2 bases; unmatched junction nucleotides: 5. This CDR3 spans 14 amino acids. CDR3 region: CASSSERGAYEQYF. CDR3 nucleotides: TGTGCCAGCAGCTCGGAGCGGGGGGCCTACGAGCAGTACTTC.

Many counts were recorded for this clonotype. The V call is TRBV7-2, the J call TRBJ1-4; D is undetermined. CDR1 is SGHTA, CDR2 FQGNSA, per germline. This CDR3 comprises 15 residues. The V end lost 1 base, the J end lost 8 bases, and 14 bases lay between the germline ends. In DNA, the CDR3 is TGTGCCAGCAGCTTAGTCGGAGGGCTTTACGAAAAACTGTTTTTT. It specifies CASSLVGGLYEKLFF.

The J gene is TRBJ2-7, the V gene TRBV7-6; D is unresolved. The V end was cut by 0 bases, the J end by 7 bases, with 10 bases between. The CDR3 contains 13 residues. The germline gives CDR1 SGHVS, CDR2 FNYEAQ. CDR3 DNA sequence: TGTGCCAGCAGCTTAGCGAAAAGGCGAGAGCAGTACTTC. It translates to CASSLAKRREQYF.

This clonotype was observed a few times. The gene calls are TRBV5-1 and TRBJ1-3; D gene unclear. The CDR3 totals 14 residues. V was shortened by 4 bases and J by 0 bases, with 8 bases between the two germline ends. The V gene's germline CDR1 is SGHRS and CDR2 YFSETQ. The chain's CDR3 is CASSLQDSGNTIYF. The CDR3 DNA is TGCGCCAGCAGCCTTCAGGACTCTGGAAACACCATATATTTT.

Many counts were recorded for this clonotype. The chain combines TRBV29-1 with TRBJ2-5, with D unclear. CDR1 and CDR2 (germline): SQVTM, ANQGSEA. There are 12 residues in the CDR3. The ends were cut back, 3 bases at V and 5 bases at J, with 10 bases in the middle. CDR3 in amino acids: CSVDETTETQYF. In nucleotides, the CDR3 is TGCAGCGTTGATGAGACGACGGAGACCCAGTACTTC.

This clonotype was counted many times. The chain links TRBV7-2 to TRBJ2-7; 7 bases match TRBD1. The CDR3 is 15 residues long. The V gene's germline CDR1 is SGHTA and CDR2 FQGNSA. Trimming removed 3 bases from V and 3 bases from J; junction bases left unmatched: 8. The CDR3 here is CASSLYRDSFYEQYV. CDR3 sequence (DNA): TGTGCCAGCAGCTTGTACCGGGACAGTTTCTACGAGCAGTACGTC.

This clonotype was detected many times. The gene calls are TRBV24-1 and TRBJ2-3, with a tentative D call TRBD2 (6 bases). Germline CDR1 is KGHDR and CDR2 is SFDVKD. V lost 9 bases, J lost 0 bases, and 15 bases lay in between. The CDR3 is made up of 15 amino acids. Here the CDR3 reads CATPGTEDSTDTQYF. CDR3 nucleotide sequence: TGTGCCACCCCCGGGACTGAAGATAGCACAGATACGCAGTATTTT.

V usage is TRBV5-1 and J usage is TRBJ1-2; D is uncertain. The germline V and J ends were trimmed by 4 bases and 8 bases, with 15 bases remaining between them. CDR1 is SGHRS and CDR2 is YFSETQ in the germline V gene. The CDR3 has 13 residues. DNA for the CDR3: TGCGCCAGCAGCGCGGACCCGAGTGGGGGCTACACCTTC. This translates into CASSADPSGGYTF.

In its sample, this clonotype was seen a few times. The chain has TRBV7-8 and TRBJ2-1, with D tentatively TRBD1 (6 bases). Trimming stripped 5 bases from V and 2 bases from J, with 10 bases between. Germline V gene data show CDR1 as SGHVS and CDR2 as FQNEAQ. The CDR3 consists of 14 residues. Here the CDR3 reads CASSPGVTYNEQFF. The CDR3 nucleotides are TGTGCCAGCAGCCCAGGGGTGACCTACAATGAGCAGTTCTTC. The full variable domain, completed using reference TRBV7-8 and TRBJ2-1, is GAGVSQSPRYKVAKRGQDVALRCDPISGHVSLFWYQQALGQGPEFLTYFQNEAQLDKSGLPSDRFFAERPEGSVSTLKIQRTQQEDSAVYLCASSPGVTYNEQFFGPGTRLTVL.

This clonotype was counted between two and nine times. The CDR3 DNA reads TGTGCCATCAGAACGGACGGTAGCAATCAGCCCCAGCATTTT. Protein sequence: CAIRTDGSNQPQHF. The chain links TRBV10-3 to TRBJ1-5, with D hard to call. V was shortened by 6 bases and J by 0 bases, with 9 bases between the two germline ends. The CDR3 covers 14 residues. Germline V gene data show CDR1 as ENHRY and CDR2 as SYGVKD.

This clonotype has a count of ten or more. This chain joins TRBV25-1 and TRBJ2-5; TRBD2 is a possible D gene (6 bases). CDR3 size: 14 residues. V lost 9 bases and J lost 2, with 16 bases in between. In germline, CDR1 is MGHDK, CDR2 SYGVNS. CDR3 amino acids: CARGKRLAQETQYF. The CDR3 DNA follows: TGTGCCAGAGGGAAGCGGCTAGCGCAAGAGACCCAGTACTTC.

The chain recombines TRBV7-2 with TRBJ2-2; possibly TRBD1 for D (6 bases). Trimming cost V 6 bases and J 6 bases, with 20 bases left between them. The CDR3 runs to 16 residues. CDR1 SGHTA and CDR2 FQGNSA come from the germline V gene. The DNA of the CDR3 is TGTGCCAGCAGGTTACCTGGGACACTAGGCTCCGGGGAGCTGTTTTTT. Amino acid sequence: CASRLPGTLGSGELFF.

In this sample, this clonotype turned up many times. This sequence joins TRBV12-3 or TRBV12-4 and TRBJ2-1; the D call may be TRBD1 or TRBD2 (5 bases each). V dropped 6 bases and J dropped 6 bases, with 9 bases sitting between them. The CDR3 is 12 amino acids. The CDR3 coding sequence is TGTGCCAGCAGCTGGGACCGCAATGAGCAGTTCTTC. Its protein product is CASSWDRNEQFF.

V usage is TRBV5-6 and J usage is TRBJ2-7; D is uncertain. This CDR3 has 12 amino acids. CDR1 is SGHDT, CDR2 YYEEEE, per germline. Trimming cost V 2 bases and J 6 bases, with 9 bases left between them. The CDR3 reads CASSFSPFEQYF. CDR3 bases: TGTGCCAGCAGCTTTTCGCCCTTCGAGCAGTACTTC.

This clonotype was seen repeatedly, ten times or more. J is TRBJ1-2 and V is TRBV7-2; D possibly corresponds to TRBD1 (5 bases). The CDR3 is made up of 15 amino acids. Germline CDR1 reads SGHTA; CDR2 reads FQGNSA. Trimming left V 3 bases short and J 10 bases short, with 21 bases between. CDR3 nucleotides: TGTGCCAGCAGCTTCCGGGGCCCTTTAGTACCCTCCTACACCTTC. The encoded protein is CASSFRGPLVPSYTF. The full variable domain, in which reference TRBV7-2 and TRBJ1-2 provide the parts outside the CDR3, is GAGVSQSPSNKVTEKGKDVELRCDPISGHTALYWYRQSLGQGLEFLIYFQGNSAPDKSGLPSDRFSAERTGGSVSTLTIQRTQQEDSAVYLCASSFRGPLVPSYTFGSGTRLTVV.

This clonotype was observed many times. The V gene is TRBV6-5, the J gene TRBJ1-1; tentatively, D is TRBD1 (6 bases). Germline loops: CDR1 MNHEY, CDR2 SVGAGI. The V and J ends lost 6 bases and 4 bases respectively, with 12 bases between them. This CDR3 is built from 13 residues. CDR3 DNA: TGTGCCAGCAGAAAGGGGGGGAGCACTGAAGCTTTCTTT. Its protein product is CASRKGGSTEAFF.

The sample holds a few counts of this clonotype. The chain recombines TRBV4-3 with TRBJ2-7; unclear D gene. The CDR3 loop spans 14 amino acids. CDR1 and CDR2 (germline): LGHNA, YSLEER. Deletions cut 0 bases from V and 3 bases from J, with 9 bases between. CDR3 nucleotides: TGCGCCAGCAGCCAAGACCCCACGGGCTACGAGCAGTACTTC. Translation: CASSQDPTGYEQYF.

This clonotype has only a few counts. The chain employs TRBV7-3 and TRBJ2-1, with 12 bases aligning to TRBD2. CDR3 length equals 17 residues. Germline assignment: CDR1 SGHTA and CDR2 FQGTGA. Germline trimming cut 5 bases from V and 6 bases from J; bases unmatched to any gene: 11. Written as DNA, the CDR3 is TGTGCCAGCAGCCGTTCGGCTAGCGGGGGGGCCATCAATGAGCAGTTCTTC. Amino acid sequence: CASSRSASGGAINEQFF.

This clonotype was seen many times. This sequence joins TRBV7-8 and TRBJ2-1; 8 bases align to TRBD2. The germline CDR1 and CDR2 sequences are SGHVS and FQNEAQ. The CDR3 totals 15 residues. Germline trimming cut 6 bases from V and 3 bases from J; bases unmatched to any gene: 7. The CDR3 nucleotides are TGTGCCAGCAGTCTCCGGGGGGGCCACTACAATGAGCAGTTCTTC. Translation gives CASSLRGGHYNEQFF. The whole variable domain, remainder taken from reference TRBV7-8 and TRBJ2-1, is GAGVSQSPRYKVAKRGQDVALRCDPISGHVSLFWYQQALGQGPEFLTYFQNEAQLDKSGLPSDRFFAERPEGSVSTLKIQRTQQEDSAVYLCASSLRGGHYNEQFFGPGTRLTVL.

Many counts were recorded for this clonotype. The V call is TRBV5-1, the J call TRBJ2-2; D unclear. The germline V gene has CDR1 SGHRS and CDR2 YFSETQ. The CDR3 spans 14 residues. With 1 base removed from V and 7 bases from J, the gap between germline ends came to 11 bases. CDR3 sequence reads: CASSLIEAGGELFF. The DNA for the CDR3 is TGCGCCAGCAGCTTGATCGAGGCTGGCGGGGAGCTGTTTTTT.

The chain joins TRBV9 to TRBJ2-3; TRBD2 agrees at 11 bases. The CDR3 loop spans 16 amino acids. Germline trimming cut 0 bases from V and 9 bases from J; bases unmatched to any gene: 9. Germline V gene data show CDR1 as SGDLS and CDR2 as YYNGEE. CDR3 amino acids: CASSVGVAGGSATQYF. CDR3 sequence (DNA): TGTGCCAGCAGCGTAGGAGTAGCGGGGGGGTCCGCCACGCAGTATTTT.

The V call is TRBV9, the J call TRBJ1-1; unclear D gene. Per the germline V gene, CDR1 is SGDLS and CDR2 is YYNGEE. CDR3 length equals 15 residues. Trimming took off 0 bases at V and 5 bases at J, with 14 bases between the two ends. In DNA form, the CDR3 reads TGTGCCAGCAGCGTAGGTGAGGTGATGGGAACTGAAGCTTTCTTT. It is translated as CASSVGEVMGTEAFF.

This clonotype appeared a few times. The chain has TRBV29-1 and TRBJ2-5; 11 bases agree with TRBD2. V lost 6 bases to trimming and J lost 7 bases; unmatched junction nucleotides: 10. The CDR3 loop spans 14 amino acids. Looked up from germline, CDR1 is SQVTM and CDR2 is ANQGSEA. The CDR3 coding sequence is TGCAGCGTCCTTCTAGCGGGGGGCTCGTTGACCCAGTACTTC. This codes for CSVLLAGGSLTQYF. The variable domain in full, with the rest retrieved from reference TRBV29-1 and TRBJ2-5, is SAVISQKPSRDICQRGTSLTIQCQVDSQVTMMFWYRQQPGQSLTLIATANQGSEATYESGFVIDKFPISRPNLTFSTLTVSNMSPEDSSIYLCSVLLAGGSLTQYFGPGTRLLVL.